This TCR beta chain was sequenced during a study of T cell responses to AZD1222 COVID-19 vaccine (dated by TCRdb to the early 2020s). With regard to the full study: AZD1222 recipients whose second dose came at about 4 weeks and those whose second dose came at about 12 weeks were combined into one group, since spike-specific TCR depth and breadth did not differ between the two schedules. Trial participants were enrolled by age into 18-55, 56-69 and 70-plus year subgroups, with roughly 160, 29 and 62 TCR-sequenced participants respectively. TCR sequencing was performed for roughly 250 trial participants, of whom about 200 were given two doses of AZD1222 and approximately 25 were given two doses of MenACWY control vaccine. What the research found in general, with its limitations: Because no samples from the day 14 peak response were available, repertoires could be characterized only after the peak T cell response. Nearly half of unique spike-specific TCRs reportedly recognized epitopes outside regions mutated in the B.1.351 and B.1.1.7 variants. After two AZD1222 doses, spike-specific TCR breadth and depth were significantly higher than at day 0 and than in MenACWY recipients. The 56-69-year group was small, and its depth increase did not reach significance, likely because of low power. The vaccine-associated CD4 TCRs covered the entire spike protein, and the dominant responses fell in regions 160-218 and 743-854. Conclusions about previously exposed vaccinees are limited because only five to seven AZD1222 recipients were SARS-CoV-2 seropositive at baseline. Participants were mostly white British and included more females than males, and it was suggested by the authors that clonal diversity may have been underestimated.

The CDR3 regions of human TCRbeta chains were analyzed by immunosequencing. Regarding the original processing steps: TCRs in the repertoires were matched against a reference library of SARS-CoV-2-specific TCRs that had been generated with the MIRA antigen-specificity platform. Breadth meant the fraction of unique TCRs that were SARS-CoV-2-associated, whereas depth meant the fraction of total T cells that were SARS-CoV-2-associated. Using the MIRA data, every spike-specific TCR was mapped to the spike region that the TCR reacted to and assigned to either a CD4 or a CD8 class. Log10-transformed breadth and depth values were compared by one-way ANOVA with Sidak's multiple comparisons tests. Held by TCRdb, this immuneACCESS table contains in-frame sequences only and omits some clones. Under half of the omission traces to an unresolved V gene where checked; the cause of the rest is unknown. The V and J calls and the clone size are those of that table, but D and trimming were determined from the DNA. The sample contains 85,000 to 130,000 clones, 93% of them found a single time. Approximately 4.7% of the sample goes to the ten largest clones.

The count of this clone is one. Its antigen specificity is not known. Base qualities are not at hand, and no much larger clone is one base apart. The label giving this sample's time point can be read as: baseline before first vaccination. Vaccinee samples came from UK trials COV001 and COV002, including a single-blind randomized controlled phase 2/3 trial of AZD1222 (ChAdOx1 nCoV-19) in healthy adults. For TCRbeta chain sequencing, PBMC samples from trial participants were taken at day 0 and at day 28 after the second dose. This TCR derives from an adult in good health. The material sequenced was peripheral blood, taken on day 0 of AZD1222 vaccination.

The CDR3 here reads CASSHDTETYEQYF. In nucleotides, the sequence is TGTGCCAGCAGCCATGACACGGAGACCTACGAGCAGTACTTC. The chain uses TRBV14 and TRBJ2-7; no D segment can be confidently identified. CDR1 and CDR2 are read off the germline V gene as SGHDN and FVKESK. Deletion took 3 bases off V and 2 bases off J, with a span of 11 bases between the germline ends. Its CDR3 holds 14 amino acids, cysteine through phenylalanine. Only CDR3 DNA remains: 42 bases, in frame from the first base.